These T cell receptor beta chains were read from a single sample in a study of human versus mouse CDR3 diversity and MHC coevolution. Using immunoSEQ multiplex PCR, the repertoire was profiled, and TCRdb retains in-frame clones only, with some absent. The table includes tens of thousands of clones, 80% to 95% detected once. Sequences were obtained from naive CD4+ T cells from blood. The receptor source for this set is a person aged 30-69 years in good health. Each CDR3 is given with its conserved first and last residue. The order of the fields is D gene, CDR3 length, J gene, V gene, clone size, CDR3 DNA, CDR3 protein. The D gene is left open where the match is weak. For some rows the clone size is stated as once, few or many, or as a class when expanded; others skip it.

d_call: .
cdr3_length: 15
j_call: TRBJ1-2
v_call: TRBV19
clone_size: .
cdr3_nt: TGTGCCAGTAGCCTCGGGCCTCAGCGGGACTATGGCTACACCTTC
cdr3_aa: CASSLGPQRDYGYTF

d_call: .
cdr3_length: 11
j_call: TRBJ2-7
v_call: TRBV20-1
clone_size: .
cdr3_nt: TGCAGTGCCAAGGACTTGTACGAGCAGTACTTC
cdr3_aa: CSAKDLYEQYF

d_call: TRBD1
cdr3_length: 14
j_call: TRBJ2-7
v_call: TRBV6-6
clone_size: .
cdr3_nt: TGTGCCAGCAGTTACCCTGACAGGGGCCACGAGCAGTACTTC
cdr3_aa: CASSYPDRGHEQYF

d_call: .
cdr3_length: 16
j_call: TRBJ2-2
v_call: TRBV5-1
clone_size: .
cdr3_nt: TGCGCCAGCAGCCCCCTCGCGACAGGGAACACCGGGGAGCTGTTTTTT
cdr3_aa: CASSPLATGNTGELFF

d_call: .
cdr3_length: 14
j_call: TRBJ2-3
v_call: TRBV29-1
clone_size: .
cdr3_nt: TGCAGCGTTGGGGTGGGGGGGCGCGGAGATACGCAGTATTTT
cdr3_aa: CSVGVGGRGDTQYF

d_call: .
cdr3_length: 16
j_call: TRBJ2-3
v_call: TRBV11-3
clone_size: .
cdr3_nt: TGTGCCAGCAGCTTTGAACTCGGTCGTCGGGAAGCTACGCAGTATTTT
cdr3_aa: CASSFELGRREATQYF

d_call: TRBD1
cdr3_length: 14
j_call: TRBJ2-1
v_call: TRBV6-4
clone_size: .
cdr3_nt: TGTGCCAGCAGTTTGGGACAGGGTAGAGATGAGCAGTTCTTC
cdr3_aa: CASSLGQGRDEQFF

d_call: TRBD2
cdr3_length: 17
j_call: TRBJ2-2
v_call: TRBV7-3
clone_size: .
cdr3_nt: TGTGCCAGCAGCTCTACTAGCGGGGGGGCTGGCACCGGGGAGCTGTTTTTT
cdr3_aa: CASSSTSGGAGTGELFF

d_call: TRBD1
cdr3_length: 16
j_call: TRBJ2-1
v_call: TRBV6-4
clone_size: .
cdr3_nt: TGTGCCAGCAGCCCAGATCGAGGGGGCCTCTACAATGAGCAGTTCTTC
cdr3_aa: CASSPDRGGLYNEQFF

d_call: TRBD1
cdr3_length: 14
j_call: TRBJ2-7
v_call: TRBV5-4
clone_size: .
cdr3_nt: TGTGCCAGCAGCTTGGGACAGGGGGCTTACGAGCAGTACTTC
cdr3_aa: CASSLGQGAYEQYF

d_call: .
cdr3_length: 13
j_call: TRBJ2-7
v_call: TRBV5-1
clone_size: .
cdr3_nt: TGCGCCAGCAGCTCGGAGAGTATCAACGAGCAGTACTTC
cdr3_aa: CASSSESINEQYF

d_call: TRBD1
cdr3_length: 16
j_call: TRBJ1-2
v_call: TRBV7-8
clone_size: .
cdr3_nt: TGTGCCAGCAGCCCGAGGACAGGGGCTAACTTCTATGGCTACACCTTC
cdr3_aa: CASSPRTGANFYGYTF

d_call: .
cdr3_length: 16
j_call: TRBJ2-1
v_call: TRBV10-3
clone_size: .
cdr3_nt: TGTGCCATCAGTGAGTCGACTAGAGGGGCTTACAATGAGCAGTTCTTC
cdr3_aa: CAISESTRGAYNEQFF

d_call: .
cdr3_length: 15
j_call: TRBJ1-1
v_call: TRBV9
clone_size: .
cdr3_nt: TGTGCCAGCAGCGTAGTTGAGGGCGCGGGGACTGAAGCTTTCTTT
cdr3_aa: CASSVVEGAGTEAFF

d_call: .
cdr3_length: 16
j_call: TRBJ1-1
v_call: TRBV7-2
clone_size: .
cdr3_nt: TGTGCCAGCAGCTTATTTAACCAGGGGATTAACACTGAAGCTTTCTTT
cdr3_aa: CASSLFNQGINTEAFF

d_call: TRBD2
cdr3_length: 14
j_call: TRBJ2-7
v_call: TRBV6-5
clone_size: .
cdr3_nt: TGTGCCAGCAGCCAGACTAGCGACTTCCTCGAGCAGTACTTC
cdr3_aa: CASSQTSDFLEQYF

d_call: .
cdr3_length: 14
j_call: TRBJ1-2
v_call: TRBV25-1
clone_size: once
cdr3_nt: TGTGCCACCTCTCGCGGCTACTCTAACTATGGCTACACCTTC
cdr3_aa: CATSRGYSNYGYTF

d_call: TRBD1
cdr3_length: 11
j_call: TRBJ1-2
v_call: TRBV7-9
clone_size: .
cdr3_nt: TGTGCCAGCAGCCTAGGACAGGGTGACACCTTC
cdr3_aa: CASSLGQGDTF

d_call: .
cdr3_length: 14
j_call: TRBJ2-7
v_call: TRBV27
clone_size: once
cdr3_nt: TGTGCCAGCAGTTCACCCGGGAGCTCCTACGAGCAGTACTTC
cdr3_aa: CASSSPGSSYEQYF

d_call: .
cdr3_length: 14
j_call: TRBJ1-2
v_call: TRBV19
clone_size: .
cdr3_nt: TGTGCCAGTACAGACCCTCCGTGGAGCTATGGCTACACCTTC
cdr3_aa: CASTDPPWSYGYTF

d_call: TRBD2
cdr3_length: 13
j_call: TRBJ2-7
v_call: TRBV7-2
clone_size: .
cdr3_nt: TGTGCCAGCAGCCAGGGAGGGGATTACGAGCAGTACTTC
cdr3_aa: CASSQGGDYEQYF

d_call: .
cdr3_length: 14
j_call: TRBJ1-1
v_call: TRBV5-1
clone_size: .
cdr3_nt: TGCGCCAGCAGCTTGCGGGTGGGGAACACTGAAGCTTTCTTT
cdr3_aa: CASSLRVGNTEAFF

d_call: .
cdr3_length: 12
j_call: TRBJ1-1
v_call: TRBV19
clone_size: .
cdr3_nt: TGTGCCACCCTTTACTCGCCGGGGAGAGCTTTCTTT
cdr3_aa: CATLYSPGRAFF

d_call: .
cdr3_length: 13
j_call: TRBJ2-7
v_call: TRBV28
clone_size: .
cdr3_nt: TGTGCCAGCAGTTTAACTAGCAGATACGAGCAGTACTTC
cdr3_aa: CASSLTSRYEQYF

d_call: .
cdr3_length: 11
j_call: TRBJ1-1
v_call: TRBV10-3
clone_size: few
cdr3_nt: TGTGCCATCAGTGAGCTGGGAGGGGCTTTCTTT
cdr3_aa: CAISELGGAFF

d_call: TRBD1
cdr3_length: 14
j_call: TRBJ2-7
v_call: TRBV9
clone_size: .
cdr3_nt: TGTGCCAGCAGCGTAGGCCCAGGGGGCGACGAGCAGTACTTC
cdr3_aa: CASSVGPGGDEQYF

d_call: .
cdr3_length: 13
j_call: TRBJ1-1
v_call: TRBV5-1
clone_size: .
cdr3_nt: TGCGCCAGCAGCTCACAGGGGAACACTGAAGCTTTCTTT
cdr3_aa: CASSSQGNTEAFF

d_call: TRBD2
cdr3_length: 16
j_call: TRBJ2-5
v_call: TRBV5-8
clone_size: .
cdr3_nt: TGTGCCAGCAGCTCGAGACTAGCGGGGGCGGGAGAGACCCAGTACTTC
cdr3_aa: CASSSRLAGAGETQYF

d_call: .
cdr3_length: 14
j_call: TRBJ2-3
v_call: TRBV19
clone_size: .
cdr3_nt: TGTGCCAGTAGGATCGGGAGCGTCCCAGATACGCAGTATTTT
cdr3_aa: CASRIGSVPDTQYF

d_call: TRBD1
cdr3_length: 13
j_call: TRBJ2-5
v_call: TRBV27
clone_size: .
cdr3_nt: TGTGCCAGCAGTTTATCGGGACAGAAGTCGCAGTACTTC
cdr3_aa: CASSLSGQKSQYF

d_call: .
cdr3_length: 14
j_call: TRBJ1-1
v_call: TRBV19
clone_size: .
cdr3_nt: TGTGCCAGTAGTATAGGAGAGCCTAACACTGAAGCTTTCTTT
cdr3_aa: CASSIGEPNTEAFF

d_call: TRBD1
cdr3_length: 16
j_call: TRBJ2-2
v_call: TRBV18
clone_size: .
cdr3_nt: TGTGCCAGCTCACCTCGACAGGGGGCGCCGAACGGGGAGCTGTTTTTT
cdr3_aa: CASSPRQGAPNGELFF

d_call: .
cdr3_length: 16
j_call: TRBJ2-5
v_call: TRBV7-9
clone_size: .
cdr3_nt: TGTGCCAGCAGCTTAGGACAGGGTAGCGGCGTAGAGACCCAGTACTTC
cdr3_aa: CASSLGQGSGVETQYF

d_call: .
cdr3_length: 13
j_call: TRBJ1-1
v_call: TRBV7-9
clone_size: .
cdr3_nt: TGTGCCAGCAGCAAGACCTCTCAGGATGAAGCTTTCTTT
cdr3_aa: CASSKTSQDEAFF

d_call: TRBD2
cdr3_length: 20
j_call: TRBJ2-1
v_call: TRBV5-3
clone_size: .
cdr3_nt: TGTGCCAGAAGCCGCCCCCCGTACCGACTAGCGGGAAATAAGGACAATGAGCAGTTCTTC
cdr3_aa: CARSRPPYRLAGNKDNEQFF

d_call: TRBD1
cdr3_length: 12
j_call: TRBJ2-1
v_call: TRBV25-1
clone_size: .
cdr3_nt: TGTGCCAGCAGTCTGGGACAGGCGATGCAGTTCTTC
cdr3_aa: CASSLGQAMQFF

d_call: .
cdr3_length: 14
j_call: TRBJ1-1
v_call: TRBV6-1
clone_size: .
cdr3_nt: TGTGCCAGCAGTGAATCGGGGGGTTACACTGAAGCTTTCTTT
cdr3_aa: CASSESGGYTEAFF

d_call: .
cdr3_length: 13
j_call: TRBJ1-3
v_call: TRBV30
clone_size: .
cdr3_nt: TGTGCCTGGACTTTGAGCTCTGGAAACACCATATATTTT
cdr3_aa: CAWTLSSGNTIYF

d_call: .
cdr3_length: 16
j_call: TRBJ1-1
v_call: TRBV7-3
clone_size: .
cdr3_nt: TGTGCCAGCAGCTTATTGGCCCCTTATAATCGCACTGAAGCTTTCTTT
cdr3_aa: CASSLLAPYNRTEAFF

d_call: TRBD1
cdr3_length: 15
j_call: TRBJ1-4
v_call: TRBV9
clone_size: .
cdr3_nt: TGTGCCAGCGGACGTGGGGGGACAGCTAATGAAAAACTGTTTTTT
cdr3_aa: CASGRGGTANEKLFF

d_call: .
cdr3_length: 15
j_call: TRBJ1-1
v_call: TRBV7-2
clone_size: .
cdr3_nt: TGTGCCAGCAGCTTAGTCGGGAAGACCAACGCTGAAGCTTTCTTT
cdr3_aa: CASSLVGKTNAEAFF